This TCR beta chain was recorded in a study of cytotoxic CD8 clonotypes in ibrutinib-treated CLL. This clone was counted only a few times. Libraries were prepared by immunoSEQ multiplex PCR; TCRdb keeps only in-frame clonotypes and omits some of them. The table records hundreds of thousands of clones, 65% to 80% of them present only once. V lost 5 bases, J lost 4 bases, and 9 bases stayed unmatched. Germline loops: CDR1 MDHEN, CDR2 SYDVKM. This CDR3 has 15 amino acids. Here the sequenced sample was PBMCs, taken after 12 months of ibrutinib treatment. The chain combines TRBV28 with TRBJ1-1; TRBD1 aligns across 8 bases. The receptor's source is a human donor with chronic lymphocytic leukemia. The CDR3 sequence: CASSRGSGGFTEAFF. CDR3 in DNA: TGTGCCAGCAGTCGGGGCTCAGGGGGCTTCACTGAAGCTTTCTTT.